These 6 T cell receptor beta chains were all obtained from the same sample, sequenced in a study of graft-versus-host responses after intestinal transplantation. Produced via immunoSEQ multiplex PCR; TCRdb's table is partial and in-frame only. The data contain some 48,000 clones, 84% of them singletons. What these receptors recognize is not known. The source was unstimulated CD4+ T cells sorted from spleen or lymph node cells, collected before transplant. Receptor source: a human donor who was the organ donor for an intestinal transplant.

This chain joins TRBV7-9 and TRBJ2-7, with 12 nucleotides matching TRBD2. V lost 4 bases and J lost 2; bases outside the gene matches: 0. The germline V gene has CDR1 SEHNR and CDR2 FQNEAQ (reference sequence). The CDR3 is made up of 14 amino acids. The CDR3 bases are TGTGCCAGCAGCTCTAGCGGGAGGGCCTACGAGCAGTACTTC. It codes for CASSSSGRAYEQYF.

This chain links TRBV11-3 with TRBJ2-7, with D possibly TRBD1 on 5 matching bases. With 2 bases removed from V and 0 bases from J, the gap between germline ends came to 14 bases. Looked up from germline, CDR1 is SGHNT and CDR2 is YENEEA. The CDR3 sequence is 16 residues long. The CDR3 region is CASSLSPRARSYEQYF. The CDR3 coding sequence is TGTGCCAGCAGCTTAAGCCCCAGGGCGCGCTCCTACGAGCAGTACTTC.

The V gene is TRBV29-1, the J gene TRBJ2-5; D unresolved. Germline CDR1 SQVTM, CDR2 ANQGSEA. With 5 bases removed from V and 0 bases from J, the gap between germline ends came to 10 bases. The CDR3 length is 13 residues. In nucleotides, the CDR3 is TGCAGCGTTCCCATGGGGTACCAAGAGACCCAGTACTTC. Amino acids: CSVPMGYQETQYF.

CDR3 sequence reads: CASSELRGYGYTF. Here the CDR3 DNA reads TGCGCCAGCAGCGAACTCAGAGGGTATGGCTACACCTTC. V is TRBV4-1 and J is TRBJ1-2; no clear D gene. The germline V gene encodes CDR1 MGHRA and CDR2 YSYEKL. With 5 bases removed from V and 5 bases from J, the gap between germline ends came to 12 bases. There are 13 residues in the CDR3.

V usage is TRBV28 and J usage is TRBJ1-2; the D is unclear. Germline values: CDR1 MDHEN, CDR2 SYDVKM. CDR3 length: 15 amino acids. Trimming cost V 4 bases and J 4 bases, with 16 bases left between them. The DNA for the CDR3 is TGTGCCAGCAGTTCCCCCCCGAGACCCTCCTATGGCTACACCTTC. Its translation is CASSSPPRPSYGYTF.

The V and J genes are TRBV7-9 and TRBJ2-7, with 7 bases identical to TRBD2. The CDR3 has 14 amino acids. The V gene end was trimmed by 5 bases and the J gene end by 0 bases; junction bases not matched to a gene: 4. Germline CDR1 is SEHNR and CDR2 is FQNEAQ (reference sequence). For the CDR3, the DNA is TGTGCCAGCAGCACCCGGACTAGCTCCTACGAGCAGTACTTC. Translated, it gives CASSTRTSSYEQYF.